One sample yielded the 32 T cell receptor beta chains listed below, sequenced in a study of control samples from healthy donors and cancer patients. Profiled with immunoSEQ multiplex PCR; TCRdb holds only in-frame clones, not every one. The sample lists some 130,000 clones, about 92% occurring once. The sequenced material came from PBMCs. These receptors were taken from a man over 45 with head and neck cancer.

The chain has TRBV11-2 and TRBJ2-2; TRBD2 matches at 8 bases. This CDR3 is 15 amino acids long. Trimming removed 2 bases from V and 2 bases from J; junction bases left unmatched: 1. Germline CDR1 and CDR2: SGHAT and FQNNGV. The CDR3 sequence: CASSLTSGNTGELFF. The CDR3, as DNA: TGTGCCAGCAGCTTAACTAGCGGTAACACCGGGGAGCTGTTTTTT.

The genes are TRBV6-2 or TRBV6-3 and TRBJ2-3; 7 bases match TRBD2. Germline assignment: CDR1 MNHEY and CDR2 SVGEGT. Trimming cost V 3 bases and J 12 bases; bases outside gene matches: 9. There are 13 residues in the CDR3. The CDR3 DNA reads TGTGCCAGCAGTTATTCAGCGGGGTATCTTCAGTATTTT. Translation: CASSYSAGYLQYF.

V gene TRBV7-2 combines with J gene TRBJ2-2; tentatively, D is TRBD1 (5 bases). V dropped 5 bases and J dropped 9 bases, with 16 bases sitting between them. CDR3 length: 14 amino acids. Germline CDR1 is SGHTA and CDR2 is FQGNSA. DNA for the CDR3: TGTGCCAGCAGCCTACCCTTGGCAGGGCGGGAGCTGTTTTTT. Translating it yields CASSLPLAGRELFF.

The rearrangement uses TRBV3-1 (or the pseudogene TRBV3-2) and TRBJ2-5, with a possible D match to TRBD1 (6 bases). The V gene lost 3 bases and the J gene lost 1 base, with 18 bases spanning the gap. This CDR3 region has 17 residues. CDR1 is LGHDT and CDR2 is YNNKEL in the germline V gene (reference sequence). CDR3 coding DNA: TGTGCCAGCAGCCAGGGGGCTACCGCCGTGGGCCAAGAGACCCAGTACTTC. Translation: CASSQGATAVGQETQYF.

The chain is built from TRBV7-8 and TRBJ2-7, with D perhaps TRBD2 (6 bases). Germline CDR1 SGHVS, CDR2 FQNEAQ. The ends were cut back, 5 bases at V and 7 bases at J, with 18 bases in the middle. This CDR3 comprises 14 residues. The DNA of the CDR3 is TGTGCCAGCAGCCCCGCGGGCGGGGTATTTGAGCAGTACTTC. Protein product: CASSPAGGVFEQYF. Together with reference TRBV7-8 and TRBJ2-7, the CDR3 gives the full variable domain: GAGVSQSPRYKVAKRGQDVALRCDPISGHVSLFWYQQALGQGPEFLTYFQNEAQLDKSGLPSDRFFAERPEGSVSTLKIQRTQQEDSAVYLCASSPAGGVFEQYFGPGTRLTVT.

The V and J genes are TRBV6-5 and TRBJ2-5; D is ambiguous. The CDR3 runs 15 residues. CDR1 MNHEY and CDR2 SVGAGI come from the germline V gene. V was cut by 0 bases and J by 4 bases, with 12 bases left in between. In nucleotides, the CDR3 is TGTGCCAGCAGTTACTCGAACTTTCTTGGAGAGACCCAGTACTTC. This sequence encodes CASSYSNFLGETQYF.

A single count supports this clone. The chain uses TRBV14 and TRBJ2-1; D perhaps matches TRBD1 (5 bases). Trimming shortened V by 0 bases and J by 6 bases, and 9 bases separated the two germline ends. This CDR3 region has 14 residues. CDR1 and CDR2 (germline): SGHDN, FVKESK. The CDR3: CASSQDLQANEQFF. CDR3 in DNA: TGTGCCAGCAGCCAAGATCTACAGGCCAATGAGCAGTTCTTC.

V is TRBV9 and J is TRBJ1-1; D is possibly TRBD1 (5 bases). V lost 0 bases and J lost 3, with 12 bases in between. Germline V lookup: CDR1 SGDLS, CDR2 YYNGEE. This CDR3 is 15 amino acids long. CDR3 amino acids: CASSVVGQGDTEAFF. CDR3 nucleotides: TGTGCCAGCAGCGTAGTAGGGCAGGGTGACACTGAAGCTTTCTTT.

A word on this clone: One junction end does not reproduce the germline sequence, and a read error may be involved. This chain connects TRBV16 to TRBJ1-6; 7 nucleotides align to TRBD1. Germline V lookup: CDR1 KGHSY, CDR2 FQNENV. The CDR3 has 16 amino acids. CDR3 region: CASSHPTGPYSSPLHF. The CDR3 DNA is TGTGCCAGCAGCCACCCGACAGGGCCATATAGTTCACCCCTCCACTTT.

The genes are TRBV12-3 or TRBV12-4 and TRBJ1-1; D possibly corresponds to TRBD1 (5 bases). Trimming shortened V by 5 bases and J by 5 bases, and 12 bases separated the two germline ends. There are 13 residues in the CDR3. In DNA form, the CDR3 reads TGTGCCAGCAGTATGAGGAAGGGGACTGAAGCTTTCTTT. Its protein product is CASSMRKGTEAFF.

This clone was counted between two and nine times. The DNA for the CDR3 is TGTGCCACTTCGACAGGCAGTTACATTAATTCACCCCTCCACTTT. Translated, it gives CATSTGSYINSPLHF. The V gene is TRBV19, the J gene TRBJ1-6, with a weak D call TRBD1 (6 bases). V dropped 10 bases and J dropped 6 bases, with 19 bases sitting between them. Germline loops: CDR1 LNHDA, CDR2 SQIVND (reference sequence). The CDR3 has 15 residues.

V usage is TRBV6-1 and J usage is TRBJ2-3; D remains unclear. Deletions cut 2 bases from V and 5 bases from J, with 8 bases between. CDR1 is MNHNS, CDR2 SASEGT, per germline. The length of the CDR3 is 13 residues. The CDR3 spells CASSEFRIDTQYF. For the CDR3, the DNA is TGTGCCAGCAGTGAATTTAGGATAGATACGCAGTATTTT.

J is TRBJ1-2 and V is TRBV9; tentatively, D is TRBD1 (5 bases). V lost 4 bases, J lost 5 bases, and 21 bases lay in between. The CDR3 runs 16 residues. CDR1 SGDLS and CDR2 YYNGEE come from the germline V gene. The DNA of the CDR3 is TGTGCCAGCAGCAGCCGGGACCTCCTTCCCCTATATGGCTACACCTTC. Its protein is CASSSRDLLPLYGYTF. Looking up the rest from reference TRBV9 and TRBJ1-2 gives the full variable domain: DSGVTQTPKHLITATGQRVTLRCSPRSGDLSVYWYQQSLDQGLQFLIQYYNGEERAKGNILERFSAQQFPDLHSELNLSSLELGDSALYFCASSSRDLLPLYGYTFGSGTRLTVV.

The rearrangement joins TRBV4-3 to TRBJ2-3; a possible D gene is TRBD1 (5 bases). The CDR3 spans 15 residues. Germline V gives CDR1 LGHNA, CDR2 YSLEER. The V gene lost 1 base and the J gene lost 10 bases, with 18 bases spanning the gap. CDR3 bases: TGCGCCAGCAGCCAAGTTCTAGGGGCGTCTCGGTCGCAGTATTTT. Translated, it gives CASSQVLGASRSQYF.

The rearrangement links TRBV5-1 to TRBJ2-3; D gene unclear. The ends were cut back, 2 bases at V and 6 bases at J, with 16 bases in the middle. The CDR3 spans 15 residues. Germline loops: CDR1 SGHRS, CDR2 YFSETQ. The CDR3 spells CASSFSGPQRDTQYF. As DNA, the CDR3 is TGCGCCAGCAGCTTCTCGGGCCCCCAACGGGATACGCAGTATTTT.

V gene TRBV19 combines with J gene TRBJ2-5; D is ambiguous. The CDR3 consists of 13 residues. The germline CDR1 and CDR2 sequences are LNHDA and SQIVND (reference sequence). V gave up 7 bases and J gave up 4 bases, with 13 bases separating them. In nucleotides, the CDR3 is TGTGCCAGTACCCCAGCCAGTCGAGAGACCCAGTACTTC. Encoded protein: CASTPASRETQYF.

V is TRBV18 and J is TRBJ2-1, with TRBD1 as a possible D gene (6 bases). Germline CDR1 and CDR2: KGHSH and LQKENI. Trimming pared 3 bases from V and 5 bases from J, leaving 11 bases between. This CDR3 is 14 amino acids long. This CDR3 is CASSPRGGNNEQFF. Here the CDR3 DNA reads TGTGCCAGCTCACCCAGGGGCGGAAACAATGAGCAGTTCTTC.

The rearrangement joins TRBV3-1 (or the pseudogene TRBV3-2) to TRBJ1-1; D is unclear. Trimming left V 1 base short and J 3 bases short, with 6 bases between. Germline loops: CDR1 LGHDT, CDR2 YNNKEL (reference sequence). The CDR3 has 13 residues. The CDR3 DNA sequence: TGTGCCAGCAGCCAAGGTGGGGACACTGAAGCTTTCTTT. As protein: CASSQGGDTEAFF.

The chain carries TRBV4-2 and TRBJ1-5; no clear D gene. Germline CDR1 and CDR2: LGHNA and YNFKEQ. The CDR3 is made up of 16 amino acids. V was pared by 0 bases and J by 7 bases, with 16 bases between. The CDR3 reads CASSQESGNFDQPQHF. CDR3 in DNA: TGTGCCAGCAGCCAAGAATCCGGGAACTTCGACCAGCCCCAGCATTTT.

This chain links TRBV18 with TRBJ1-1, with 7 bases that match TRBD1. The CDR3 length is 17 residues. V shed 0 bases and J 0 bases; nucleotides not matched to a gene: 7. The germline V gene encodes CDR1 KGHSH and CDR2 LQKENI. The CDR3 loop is CASSPPRRDSLNTEAFF. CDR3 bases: TGTGCCAGCTCACCACCGAGGCGGGACAGTTTGAACACTGAAGCTTTCTTT. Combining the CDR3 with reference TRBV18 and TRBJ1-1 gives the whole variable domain NAGVMQNPRHLVRRRGQEARLRCSPMKGHSHVYWYRQLPEEGLKFMVYLQKENIIDESGMPKERFSAEFPKEGPSILRIQQVVRGDSAAYFCASSPPRRDSLNTEAFFGQGTRLTVV.

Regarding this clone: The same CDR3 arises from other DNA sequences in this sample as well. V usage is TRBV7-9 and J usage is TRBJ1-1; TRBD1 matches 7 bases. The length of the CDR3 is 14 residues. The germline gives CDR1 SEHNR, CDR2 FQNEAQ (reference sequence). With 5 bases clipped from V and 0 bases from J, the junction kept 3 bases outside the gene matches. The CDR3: CASSLTGLNTEAFF. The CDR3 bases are TGTGCCAGCAGCCTGACAGGGCTGAACACTGAAGCTTTCTTT.

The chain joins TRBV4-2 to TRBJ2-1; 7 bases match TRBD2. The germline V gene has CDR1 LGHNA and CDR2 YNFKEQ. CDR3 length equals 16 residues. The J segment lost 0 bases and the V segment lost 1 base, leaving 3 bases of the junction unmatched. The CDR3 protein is CASSQAAGSSYNEQFF. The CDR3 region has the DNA TGTGCCAGCAGCCAAGCAGCGGGGAGCTCCTACAATGAGCAGTTCTTC.

The CDR3 coding sequence is TGTGCCAGCAGCTTCCTACTAGCGGGGTCCCAAGAGACCCAGTACTTC. Translation: CASSFLLAGSQETQYF. The chain employs TRBV7-2 and TRBJ2-5; 10 bases match TRBD2. There are 16 residues in the CDR3. After removal of 3 bases from V and 1 base from J, the junction contained 5 bases not matched to a gene. Germline lookup yields CDR1 SGHTA and CDR2 FQGNSA.

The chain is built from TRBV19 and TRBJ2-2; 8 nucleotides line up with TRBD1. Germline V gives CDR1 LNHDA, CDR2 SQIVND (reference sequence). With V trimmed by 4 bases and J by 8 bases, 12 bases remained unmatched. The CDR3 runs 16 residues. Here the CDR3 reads CASSTRGGQARGELFF. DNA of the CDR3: TGTGCCAGTAGTACCCGTGGGGGACAGGCCCGGGGGGAGCTGTTTTTT.

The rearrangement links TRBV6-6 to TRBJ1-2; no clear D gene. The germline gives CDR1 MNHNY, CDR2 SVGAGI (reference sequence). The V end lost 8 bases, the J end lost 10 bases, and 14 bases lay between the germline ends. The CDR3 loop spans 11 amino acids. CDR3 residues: CASLRGFDYTF. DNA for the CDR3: TGTGCCAGCCTGAGAGGCTTCGACTACACCTTC.

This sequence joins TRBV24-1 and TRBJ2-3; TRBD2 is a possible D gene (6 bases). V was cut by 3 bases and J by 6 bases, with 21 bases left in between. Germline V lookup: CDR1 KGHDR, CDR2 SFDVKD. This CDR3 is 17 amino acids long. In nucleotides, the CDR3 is TGTGCCACCAGTGATGGGGCCGGGACTCCATTGGGGGATACGCAGTATTTT. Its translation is CATSDGAGTPLGDTQYF.

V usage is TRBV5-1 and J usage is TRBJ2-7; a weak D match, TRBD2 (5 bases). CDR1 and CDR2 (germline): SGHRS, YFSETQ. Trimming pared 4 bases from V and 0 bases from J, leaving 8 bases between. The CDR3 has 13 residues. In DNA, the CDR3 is TGCGCCAGCAGCGGAGGTAGCTCCTACGAGCAGTACTTC. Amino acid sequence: CASSGGSSYEQYF.

The CDR3 DNA reads as TGCAGCGTTGAGCGGGGGGCCGGAGAGACCCAGTACTTC. It specifies CSVERGAGETQYF. V gene TRBV29-1 combines with J gene TRBJ2-5; 8 bases align to TRBD2. Germline loops: CDR1 SQVTM, CDR2 ANQGSEA. The CDR3 consists of 13 residues. Trimming took 3 bases from V and 4 from J; bases not matched to a gene: 4.

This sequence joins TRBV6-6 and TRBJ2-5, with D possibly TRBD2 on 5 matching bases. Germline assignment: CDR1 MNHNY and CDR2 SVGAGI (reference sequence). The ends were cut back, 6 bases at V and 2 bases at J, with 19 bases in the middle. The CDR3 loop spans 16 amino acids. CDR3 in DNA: TGTGCCAGCAGCCCCGGGGTTACCTCAATGCAAGAGACCCAGTACTTC. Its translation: CASSPGVTSMQETQYF.

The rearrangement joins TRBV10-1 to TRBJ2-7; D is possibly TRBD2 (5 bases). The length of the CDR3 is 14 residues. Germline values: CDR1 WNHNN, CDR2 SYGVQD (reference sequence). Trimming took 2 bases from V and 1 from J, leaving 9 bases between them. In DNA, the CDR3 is TGCGCCAGCAGTGAGGCTCGGGGTTCCTACGAGCAGTACTTC. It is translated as CASSEARGSYEQYF.

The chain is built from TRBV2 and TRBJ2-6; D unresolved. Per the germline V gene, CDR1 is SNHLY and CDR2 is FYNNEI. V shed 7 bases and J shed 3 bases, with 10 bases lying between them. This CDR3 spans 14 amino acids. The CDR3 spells CASIAGDGANVLTF. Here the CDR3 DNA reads TGTGCCAGCATTGCTGGGGATGGGGCCAACGTCCTGACTTTC.

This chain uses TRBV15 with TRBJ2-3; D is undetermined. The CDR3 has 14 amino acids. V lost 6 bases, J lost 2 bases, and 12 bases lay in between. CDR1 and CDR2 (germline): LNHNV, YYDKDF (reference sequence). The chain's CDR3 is CATRDGHFTDTQYF. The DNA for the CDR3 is TGTGCCACCAGAGATGGGCACTTCACAGATACGCAGTATTTT.